These T cell receptor beta chains were read from a single sample in a study of CD8 T cells in Susac syndrome. In TCRdb, the immunoSEQ multiplex PCR reads were re-called with MiXCR into one record per CDR3 protein. Among some 130,000 distinct CDR3 sequences listed, 90% to 95% were seen once. Sequences were obtained from CD4+ T cells from PBMCs. The receptors were gathered from a human donor in good health. The conserved cysteine and the conserved F or W are not part of the CDR3 here. The order of the fields is D gene, V gene, J gene, CDR3 protein. A D gene is named only where the DNA matches it firmly.

TRBD2	TRBV7-8	TRBJ2-1	ASIRAGGYNEQF
TRBD2	TRBV29-1	TRBJ2-7	SVGMTSGTQGEQY
NA	TRBV3-1	TRBJ1-3	ASSQDTVGNTIY
NA	TRBV14	TRBJ1-1	ASSPGARNEAF
NA	TRBV29-1	TRBJ1-1	SVEGNTEAF
NA	TRBV5-1	TRBJ2-7	ASSLVAGKGEQY
NA	TRBV3-1	TRBJ2-2	ASSQSTGELF
NA	TRBV18	TRBJ2-5	ASSGSQETQY
NA	TRBV12-3/TRBV12-4	TRBJ2-7	ASSRTYGQY
NA	TRBV28	TRBJ2-7	ATYGTPSYEQY
TRBD1	TRBV3-1	TRBJ1-1	ASSPGGTGNTEAF
TRBD2	TRBV7-9	TRBJ2-5	ASSLAAGAQETQY
TRBD1	TRBV5-1	TRBJ1-2	ASSLESGQGTMIYGYT
NA	TRBV12-3/TRBV12-4	TRBJ1-2	ASSLSRFYGYT
TRBD1	TRBV28	TRBJ2-3	ASRRQGTTDTQY
NA	TRBV30	TRBJ1-1	ARAGDTEAF
NA	TRBV29-1	TRBJ2-3	SVEGAADTQY